This T cell receptor beta chain was identified in a study of CD8 T cells in ankylosing spondylitis. General study results and limits: Made up of fewer than ten highly homologous variants, a TCR beta motif appeared characteristic of ankylosing spondylitis blood.

TCRdb analysed the 5' RACE reads with MiXCR anew, one entry per CDR3 protein. The table shows over 450,000 distinct CDR3 sequences, with roughly 12% occurring only once. CDR1 is SGHDN, CDR2 FVKESK, per germline. The CDR3 covers 13 residues. The V end lost 5 bases, the J end lost 4 bases, and 12 bases lay between the germline ends. This clonotype has more than one count but fewer than ten. Its antigen is unknown. The TCR comes from a male donor with ankylosing spondylitis. The chain combines TRBV14 with TRBJ2-7; TRBD1 is a possible D gene (6 bases). Material: blood, either unsorted or a sorted T cell fraction (not recorded which). The CDR3 DNA reads as TGTGCCAGCAGCGCCGAGGACAGTTACGAGCAGTACGTC. This translates into CASSAEDSYEQYV.